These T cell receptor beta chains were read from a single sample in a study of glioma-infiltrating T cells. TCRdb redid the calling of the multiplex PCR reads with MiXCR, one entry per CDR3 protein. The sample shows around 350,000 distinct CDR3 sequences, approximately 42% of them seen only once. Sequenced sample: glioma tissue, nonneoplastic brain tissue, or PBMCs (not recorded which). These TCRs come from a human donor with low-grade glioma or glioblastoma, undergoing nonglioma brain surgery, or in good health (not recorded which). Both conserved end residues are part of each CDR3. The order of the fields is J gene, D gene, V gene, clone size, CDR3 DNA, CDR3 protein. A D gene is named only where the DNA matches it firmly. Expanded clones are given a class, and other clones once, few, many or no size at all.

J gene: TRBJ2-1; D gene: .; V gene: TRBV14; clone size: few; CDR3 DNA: TGTGCCAGCAGCCCAGAGTTCTTCCCAGGGAATGAGCAGTTCTTC; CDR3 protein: CASSPEFFPGNEQFF
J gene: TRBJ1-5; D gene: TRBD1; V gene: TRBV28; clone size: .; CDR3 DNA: TGTGCCAGCAGATCAAACAGGGGGTCGCAGCCCGAGCATTTT; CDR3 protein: CASRSNRGSQPEHF
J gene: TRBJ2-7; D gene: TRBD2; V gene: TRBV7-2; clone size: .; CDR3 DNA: TGTGCCAGCAGCTTACTCCCCCTAGCGGGAGTACACGAGCAGTACTTC; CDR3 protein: CASSLLPLAGVHEQYF
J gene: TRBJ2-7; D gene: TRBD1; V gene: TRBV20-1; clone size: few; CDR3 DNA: TGCAGTGCTACCCCCGGGACAGGAGATTACGAGCAGTACTTC; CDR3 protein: CSATPGTGDYEQYF
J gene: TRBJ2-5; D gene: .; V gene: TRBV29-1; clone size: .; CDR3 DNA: TGCAGCGTTGAAGATCGTAAGGCAGTACAAGAGACCCAGTACTTC; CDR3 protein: CSVEDRKAVQETQYF
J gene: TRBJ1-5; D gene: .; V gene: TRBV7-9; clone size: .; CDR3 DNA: TGTGCCAGCAGCTTAGCTGGTGTCAGGGGTCCTCAGCCCCAGCATTTT; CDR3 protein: CASSLAGVRGPQPQHF
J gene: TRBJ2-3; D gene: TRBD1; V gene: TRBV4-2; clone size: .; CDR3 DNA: TGTGCCAGCAGCCAAAGGGACAGGGTGAGCACAGATACGCAGTATTTT; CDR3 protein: CASSQRDRVSTDTQYF
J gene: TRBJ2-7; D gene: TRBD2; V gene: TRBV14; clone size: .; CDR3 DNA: TGTGCCAGCAGCCAAGAACTAGCGAGGGAGCAGTACTTC; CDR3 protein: CASSQELAREQYF
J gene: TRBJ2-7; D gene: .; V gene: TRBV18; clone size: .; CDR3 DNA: TGTGCCAGCTCACCAGAACAGGCTACCTACGAGCAGTACTTC; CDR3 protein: CASSPEQATYEQYF
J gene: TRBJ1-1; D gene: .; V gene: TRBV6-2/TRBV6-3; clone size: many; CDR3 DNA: TGTGCCAGCACAGGGAGGAACACTGAAGCTTTCTTT; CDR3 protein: CASTGRNTEAFF
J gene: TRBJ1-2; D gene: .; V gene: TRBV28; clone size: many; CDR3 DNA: TGTGCCAGCAGTGAGCCCGGGACTTTATATGGCTACACCTTC; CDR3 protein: CASSEPGTLYGYTF
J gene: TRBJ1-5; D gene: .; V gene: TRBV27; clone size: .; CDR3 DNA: TGTGCCAGCAGGCCGACATGGAGGGTTAGCACTCAGCCCCAGCATTTT; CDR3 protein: CASRPTWRVSTQPQHF
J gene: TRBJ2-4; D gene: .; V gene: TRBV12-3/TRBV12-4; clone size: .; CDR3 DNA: TGTGCCAGCAGTTTAGGGAAAAACATTCAGTACTTC; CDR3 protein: CASSLGKNIQYF
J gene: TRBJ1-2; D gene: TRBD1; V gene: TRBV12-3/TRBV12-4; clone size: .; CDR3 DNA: TGTGCCAGCAGTCCGGACAGGGGGTTTGGTGGCTACACCTTC; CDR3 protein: CASSPDRGFGGYTF
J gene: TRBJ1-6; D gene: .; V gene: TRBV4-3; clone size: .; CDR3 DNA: TGCGCCAGCAGCCCAACGACAAACTCACCCCTCCACTTT; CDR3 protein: CASSPTTNSPLHF
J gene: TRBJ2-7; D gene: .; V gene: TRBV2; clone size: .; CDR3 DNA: TGTGCCAGCAGCGGCCGAGGGGAATCCGAGCAGTACTTC; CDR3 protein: CASSGRGESEQYF
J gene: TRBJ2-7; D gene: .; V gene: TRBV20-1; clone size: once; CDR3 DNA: TGCAGTGCCGGGAGATCGACAGGTCATGAGCAGTACTTC; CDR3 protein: CSAGRSTGHEQYF
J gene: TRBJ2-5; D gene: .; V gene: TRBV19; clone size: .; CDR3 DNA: TGTGCCAGTAGTCCCTCCTCCGGGGGGACCCAGTACTTC; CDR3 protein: CASSPSSGGTQYF
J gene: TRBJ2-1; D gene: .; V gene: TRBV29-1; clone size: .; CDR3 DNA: TGCAGCGTTACTTTAGGGGGGATCACCTACAATGAGCAGTTCTTC; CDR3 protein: CSVTLGGITYNEQFF
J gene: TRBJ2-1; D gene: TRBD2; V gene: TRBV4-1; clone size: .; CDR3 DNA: TGCGCCAGCAGCCCCCAATCAGCGGGAGGGATCAATGAGCAGTTCTTC; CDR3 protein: CASSPQSAGGINEQFF
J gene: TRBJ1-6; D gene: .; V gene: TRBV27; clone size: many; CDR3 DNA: TGTGCCAGCAGTTTAATACGATTTTCGGGAATTTCACCCCTCCACTTT; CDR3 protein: CASSLIRFSGISPLHF
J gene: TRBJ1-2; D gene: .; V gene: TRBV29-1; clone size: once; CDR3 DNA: TGCAGCGTTGTAGTCGGGGGCGGATATGGCTACACCTTC; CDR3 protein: CSVVVGGGYGYTF
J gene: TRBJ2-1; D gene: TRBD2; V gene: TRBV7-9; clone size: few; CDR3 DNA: TGTGCCAGCAGCCCACAGCGGGAGTGGTCCTACAATGAGCAGTTCTTC; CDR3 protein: CASSPQREWSYNEQFF
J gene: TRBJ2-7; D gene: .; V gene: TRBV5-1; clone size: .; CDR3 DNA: TGCGCCAGCAGCTTGACCCCGATGGAGCAGTACTTC; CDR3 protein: CASSLTPMEQYF
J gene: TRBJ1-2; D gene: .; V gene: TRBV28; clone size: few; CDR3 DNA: TGTGCCAGCAGTCCCGAGGAGGGGGATAGGAACTATGGCTACACCTTC; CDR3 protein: CASSPEEGDRNYGYTF
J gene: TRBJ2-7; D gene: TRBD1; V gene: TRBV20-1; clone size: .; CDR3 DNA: TGCAGTGCTATTGCTGACAGGGCCGACGAGCGGTACTTC; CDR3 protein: CSAIADRADERYF
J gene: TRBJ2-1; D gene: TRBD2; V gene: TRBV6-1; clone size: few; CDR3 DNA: TGTGCCAGCAGTAAGGAGGGGCGGGAGTATTGGTACAATGAGCAGTTCTTC; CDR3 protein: CASSKEGREYWYNEQFF
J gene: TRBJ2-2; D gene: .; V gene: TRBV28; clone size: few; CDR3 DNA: TGTGCCAGCACCACGGGACAGAACACCGGGGAGCTGTTTTTT; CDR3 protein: CASTTGQNTGELFF
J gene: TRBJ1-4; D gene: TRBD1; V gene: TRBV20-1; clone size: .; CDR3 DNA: TGCAGTGCTAGGACAGGGGGAGATTGGCTGTTTTTT; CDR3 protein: CSARTGGDWLFF
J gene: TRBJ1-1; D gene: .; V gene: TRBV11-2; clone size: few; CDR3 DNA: TGTGCCAGCAGTTCACAGGGAAAGGGCACTGAAGCTTTCTTT; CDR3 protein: CASSSQGKGTEAFF
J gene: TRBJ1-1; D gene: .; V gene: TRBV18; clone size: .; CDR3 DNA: TGTGCCAGCTCAGACCGGACAGCTGAAGCTTTCTTT; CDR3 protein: CASSDRTAEAFF